This T cell receptor (beta chain) was sequenced during a study of CD8 T cells in ankylosing spondylitis. Findings and limits, study-wide: Certain motif variants had earlier been reported in reactive arthritis synovial fluid and blood. The clones that were linked to disease were reported to be significantly enriched in matched synovial fluid samples from ankylosing spondylitis patients. A TCR beta motif of fewer than ten highly homologous variants seemed to mark ankylosing spondylitis blood. Those disease-linked clones were CD8+; they were also relatively rare in peripheral blood.

In making TCR beta libraries, quantitative 5'-RACE with molecular barcodes was used. TCRdb reanalysed the 5' RACE reads using MiXCR and keeps one entry per CDR3 protein. The table lists hundreds of thousands of distinct CDR3 sequences, 12% of them singletons. Trimming stripped 0 bases from V and 3 bases from J, with 10 bases between. There are 15 residues in the CDR3. Germline values: CDR1 SGHRS, CDR2 YFSETQ. This clonotype was seen repeatedly, ten times or more. Its antigen is as yet unknown. The sample taken for sequencing was blood, either unsorted or a sorted T cell fraction (not recorded which). The TCR was taken from a male donor with ankylosing spondylitis. The J gene is TRBJ2-1, the V gene TRBV5-1; the D gene is possibly TRBD2 (5 bases). CDR3 nucleotides: TGCGCCAGCAGCTTGGTAGCGACCAGCTACAATGAGCAGTTCTTC. This encodes CASSLVATSYNEQFF.